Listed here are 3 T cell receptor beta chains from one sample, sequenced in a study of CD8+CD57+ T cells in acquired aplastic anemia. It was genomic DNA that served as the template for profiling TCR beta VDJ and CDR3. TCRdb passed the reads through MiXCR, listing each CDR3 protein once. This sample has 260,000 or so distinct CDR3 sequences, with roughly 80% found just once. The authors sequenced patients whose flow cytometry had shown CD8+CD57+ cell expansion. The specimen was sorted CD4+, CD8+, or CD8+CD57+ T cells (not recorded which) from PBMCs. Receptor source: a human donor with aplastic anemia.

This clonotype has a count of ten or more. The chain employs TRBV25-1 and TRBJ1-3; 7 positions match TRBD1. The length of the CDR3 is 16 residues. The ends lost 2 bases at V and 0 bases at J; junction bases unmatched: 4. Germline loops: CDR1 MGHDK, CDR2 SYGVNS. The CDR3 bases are TGTGCCAGCAGTGAACCGGGACAGAGCTCTGGAAACACCATATATTTT. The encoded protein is CASSEPGQSSGNTIYF.

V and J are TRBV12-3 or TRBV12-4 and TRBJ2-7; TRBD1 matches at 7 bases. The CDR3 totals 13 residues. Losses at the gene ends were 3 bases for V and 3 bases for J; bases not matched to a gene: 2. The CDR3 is CASSFGTDYEQYF. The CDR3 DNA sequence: TGTGCCAGCAGTTTTGGGACAGACTACGAGCAGTACTTC.

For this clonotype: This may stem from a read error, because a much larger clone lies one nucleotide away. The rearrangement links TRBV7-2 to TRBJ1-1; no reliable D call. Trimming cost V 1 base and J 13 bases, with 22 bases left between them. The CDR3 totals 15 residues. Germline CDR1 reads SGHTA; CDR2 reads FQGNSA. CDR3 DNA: TGTGCCAGCAGCTTAGTGGGAGGTCCCGATACTGAGTATTTCTTT. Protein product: CASSLVGGPDTEYFF.